This T cell receptor (beta chain) was captured by sequencing in a study of cytomegalovirus exposure and HLA in healthy donors. This PCR relied on a set of 60 Vbeta primers and 13 Jbeta primers. Using immunoSEQ multiplex PCR, the repertoire was profiled, and TCRdb retains in-frame clones only, with some absent. The repertoire has roughly 180,000 clones, about 82% of them found once; the top ten carry approximately 2.2%. Looked up from germline, CDR1 is LNHDA and CDR2 is SQIVND (reference sequence). With V trimmed by 7 bases and J by 6 bases, 4 bases remained unmatched. CDR3 length: 12 amino acids. Study findings and constraints: Later on, a genetic analysis was performed. It linked a missense variant in DCLRE1C with V- and J-gene trimming of TCR beta. Earlier findings revealed that most TCR beta V segments proved productive either about 87% or about 30% of the time.

As concerns this clone: Antigen specificity is unknown.

The TCR sequence derives from a male donor in good health and CMV-seronegative. Sequencing input: PBMCs. This chain connects TRBV19 to TRBJ2-7, with 9 bases aligning to TRBD1. CDR3 sequence reads: CASTTGGGEQYF. The CDR3 DNA reads as TGTGCCAGTACCACAGGGGGCGGCGAGCAGTACTTC.